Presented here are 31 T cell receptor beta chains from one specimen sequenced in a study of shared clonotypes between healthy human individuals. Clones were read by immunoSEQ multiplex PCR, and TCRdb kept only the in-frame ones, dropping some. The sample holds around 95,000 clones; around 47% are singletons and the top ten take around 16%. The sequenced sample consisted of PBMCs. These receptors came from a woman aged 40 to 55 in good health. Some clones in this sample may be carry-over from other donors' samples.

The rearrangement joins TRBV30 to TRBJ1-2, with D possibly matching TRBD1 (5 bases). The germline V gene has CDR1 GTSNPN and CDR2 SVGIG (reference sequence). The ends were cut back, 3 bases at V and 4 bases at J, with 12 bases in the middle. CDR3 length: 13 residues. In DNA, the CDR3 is TGTGCCTGGAGCGAGGCGACAGCCTATGGCTACACCTTC. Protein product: CAWSEATAYGYTF. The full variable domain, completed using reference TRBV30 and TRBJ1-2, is SQTIHQWPATLVQPVGSPLSLECTVEGTSNPNLYWYRQAAGRGLQLLFYSVGIGQISSEVPQNLSASRPQDRQFILSSKKLLLSDSGFYLCAWSEATAYGYTFGSGTRLTVV.

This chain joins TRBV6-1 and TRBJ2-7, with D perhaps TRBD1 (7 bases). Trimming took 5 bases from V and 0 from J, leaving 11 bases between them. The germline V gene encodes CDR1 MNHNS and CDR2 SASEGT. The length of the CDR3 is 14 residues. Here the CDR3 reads CASSRGTVSYEQYF. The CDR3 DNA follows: TGTGCCAGCAGTCGCGGGACAGTCTCCTACGAGCAGTACTTC.

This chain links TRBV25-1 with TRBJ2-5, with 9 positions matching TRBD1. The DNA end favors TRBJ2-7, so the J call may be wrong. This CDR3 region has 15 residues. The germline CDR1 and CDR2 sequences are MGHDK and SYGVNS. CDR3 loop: CASSDMDRGLYEQYF. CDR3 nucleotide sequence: TGTGCCAGCAGTGATATGGACAGGGGTCTCTACGAGCAGTACTTC.

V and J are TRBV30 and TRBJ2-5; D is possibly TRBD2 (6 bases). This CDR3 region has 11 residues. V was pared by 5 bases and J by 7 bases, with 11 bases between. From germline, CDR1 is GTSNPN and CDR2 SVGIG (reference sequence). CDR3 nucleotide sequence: TGTGCCTGGGGGGGGATAGGGACCCAGTACTTC. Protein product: CAWGGIGTQYF.

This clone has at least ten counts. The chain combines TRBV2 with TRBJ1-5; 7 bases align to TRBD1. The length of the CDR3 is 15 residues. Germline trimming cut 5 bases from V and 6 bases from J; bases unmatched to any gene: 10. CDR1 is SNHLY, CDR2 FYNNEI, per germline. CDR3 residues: CASSITGEVGQPQHF. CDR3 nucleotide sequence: TGTGCCAGCAGTATTACAGGGGAGGTCGGTCAGCCCCAGCATTTT.

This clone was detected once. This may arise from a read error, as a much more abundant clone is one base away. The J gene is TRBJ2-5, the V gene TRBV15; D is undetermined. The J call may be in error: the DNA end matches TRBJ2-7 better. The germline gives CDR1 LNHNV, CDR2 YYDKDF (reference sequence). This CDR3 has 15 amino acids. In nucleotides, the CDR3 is TGTGCCACCAGCAAAGCGCGAGACATCCCCTACGAGCAGTACTTC. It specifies CATSKARDIPYEQYF.

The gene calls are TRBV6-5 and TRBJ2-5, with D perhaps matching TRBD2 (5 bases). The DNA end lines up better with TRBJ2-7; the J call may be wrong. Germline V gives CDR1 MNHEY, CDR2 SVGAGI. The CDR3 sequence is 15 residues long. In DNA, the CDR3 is TGTGCCAGCAGTTACGGAGGTACGTCCCTCAGCGAGCAGTACTTC. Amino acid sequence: CASSYGGTSLSEQYF.

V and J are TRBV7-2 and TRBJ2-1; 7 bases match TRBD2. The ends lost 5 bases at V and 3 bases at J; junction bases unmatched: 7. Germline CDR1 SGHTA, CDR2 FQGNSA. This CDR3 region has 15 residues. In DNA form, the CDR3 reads TGTGCCAGCAGCCCCGGACTAGGGAACTACAATGAGCAGTTCTTC. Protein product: CASSPGLGNYNEQFF.

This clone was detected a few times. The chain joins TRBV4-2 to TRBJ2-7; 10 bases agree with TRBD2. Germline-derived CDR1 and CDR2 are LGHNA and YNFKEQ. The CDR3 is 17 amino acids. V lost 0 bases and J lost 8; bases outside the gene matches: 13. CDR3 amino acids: CASSQDPAASGSIKQYF. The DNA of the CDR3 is TGTGCCAGCAGCCAAGATCCTGCGGCTAGCGGGAGTATCAAGCAGTACTTC.

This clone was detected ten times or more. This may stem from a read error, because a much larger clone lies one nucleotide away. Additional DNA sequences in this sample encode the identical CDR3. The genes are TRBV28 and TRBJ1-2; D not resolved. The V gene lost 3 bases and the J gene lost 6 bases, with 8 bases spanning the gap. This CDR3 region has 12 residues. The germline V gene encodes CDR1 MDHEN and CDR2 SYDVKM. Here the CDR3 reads CASSFGVDGYTF. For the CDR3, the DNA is TGTGCCAGCAGTTTCGGGGTCGATGGCTACACCTTC.

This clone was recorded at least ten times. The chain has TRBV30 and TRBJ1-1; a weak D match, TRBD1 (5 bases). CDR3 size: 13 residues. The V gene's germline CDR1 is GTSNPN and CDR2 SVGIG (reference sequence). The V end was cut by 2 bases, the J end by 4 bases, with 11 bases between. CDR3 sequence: CAWSPRGSTEAFF. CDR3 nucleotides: TGTGCCTGGAGTCCCCGGGGGAGCACTGAAGCTTTCTTT.

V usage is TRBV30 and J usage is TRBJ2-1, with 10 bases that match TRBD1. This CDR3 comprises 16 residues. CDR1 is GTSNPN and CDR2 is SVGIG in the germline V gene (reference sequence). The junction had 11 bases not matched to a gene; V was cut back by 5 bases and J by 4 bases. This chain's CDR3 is CAWLGTGDWGYNEQFF. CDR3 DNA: TGTGCCTGGCTGGGGACAGGGGATTGGGGGTACAATGAGCAGTTCTTC.

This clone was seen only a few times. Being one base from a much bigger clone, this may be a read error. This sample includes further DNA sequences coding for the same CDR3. CDR3 loop: CASSIRQNTEAFF. CDR3 DNA sequence: TGTGCCAGTAGTATACGGCAGAACACTGAAGCTTTCTTT. The J gene is TRBJ1-1, the V gene TRBV19; D remains ambiguous. CDR3 length: 13 residues. Germline V lookup: CDR1 LNHDA, CDR2 SQIVND (reference sequence). V shed 2 bases and J shed 1 base, with 5 bases lying between them.

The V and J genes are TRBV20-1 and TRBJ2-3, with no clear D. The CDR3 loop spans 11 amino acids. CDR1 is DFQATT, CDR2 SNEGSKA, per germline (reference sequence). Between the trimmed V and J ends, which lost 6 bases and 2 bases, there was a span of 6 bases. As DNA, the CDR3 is TGCAGTGCCGGGCTCACAGATACGCAGTATTTT. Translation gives CSAGLTDTQYF.

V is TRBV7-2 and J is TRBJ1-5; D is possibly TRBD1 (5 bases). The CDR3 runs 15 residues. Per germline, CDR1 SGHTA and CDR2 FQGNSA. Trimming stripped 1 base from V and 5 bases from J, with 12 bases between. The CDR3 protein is CASSLEVQGYQPQHF. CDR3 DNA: TGTGCCAGCAGCTTAGAAGTGCAGGGATATCAGCCCCAGCATTTT.

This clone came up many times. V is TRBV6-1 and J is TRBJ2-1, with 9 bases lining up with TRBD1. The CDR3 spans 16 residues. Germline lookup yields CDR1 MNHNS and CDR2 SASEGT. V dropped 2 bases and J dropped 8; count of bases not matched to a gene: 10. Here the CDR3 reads CASSESPGQGKDEQFF. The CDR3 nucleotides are TGTGCCAGCAGTGAATCTCCGGGACAGGGCAAGGATGAGCAGTTCTTC.

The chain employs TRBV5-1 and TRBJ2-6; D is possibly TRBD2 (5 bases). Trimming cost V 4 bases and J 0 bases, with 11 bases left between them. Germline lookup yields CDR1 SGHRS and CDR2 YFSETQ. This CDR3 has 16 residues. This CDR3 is CASSPGWISGANVLTF. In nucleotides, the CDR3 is TGCGCCAGCAGCCCGGGGTGGATCTCTGGGGCCAACGTCCTGACTTTC. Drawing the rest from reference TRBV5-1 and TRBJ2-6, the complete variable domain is KAGVTQTPRYLIKTRGQQVTLSCSPISGHRSVSWYQQTPGQGLQFLFEYFSETQRNKGNFPGRFSGRQFSNSRSEMNVSTLELGDSALYLCASSPGWISGANVLTFGAGSRLTVL.

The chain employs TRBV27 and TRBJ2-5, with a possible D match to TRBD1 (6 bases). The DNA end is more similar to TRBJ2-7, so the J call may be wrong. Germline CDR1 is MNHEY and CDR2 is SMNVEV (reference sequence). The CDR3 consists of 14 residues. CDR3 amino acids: CASSTGTRGYEQYF. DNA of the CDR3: TGTGCCAGCAGCACAGGGACACGGGGCTACGAGCAGTACTTC.

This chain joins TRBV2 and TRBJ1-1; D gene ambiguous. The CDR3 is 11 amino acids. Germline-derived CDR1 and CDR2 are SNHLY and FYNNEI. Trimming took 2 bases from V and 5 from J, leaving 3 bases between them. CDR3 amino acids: CASSERTEAFF. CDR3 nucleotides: TGTGCCAGCAGTGAAAGGACTGAAGCTTTCTTT.

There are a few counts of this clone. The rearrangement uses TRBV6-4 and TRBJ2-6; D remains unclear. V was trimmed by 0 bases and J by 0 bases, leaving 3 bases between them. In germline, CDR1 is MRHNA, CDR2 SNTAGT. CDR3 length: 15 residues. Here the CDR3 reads CASSDSSSGANVLTF. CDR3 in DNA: TGTGCCAGCAGTGACTCTAGCTCTGGGGCCAACGTCCTGACTTTC.

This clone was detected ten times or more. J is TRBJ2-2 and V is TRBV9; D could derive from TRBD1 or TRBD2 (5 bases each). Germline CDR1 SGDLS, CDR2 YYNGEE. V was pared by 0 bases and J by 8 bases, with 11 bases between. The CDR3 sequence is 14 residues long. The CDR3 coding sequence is TGTGCCAGCAGCGTAGAGGGGACCGCGGGGGAGCTGTTTTTT. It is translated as CASSVEGTAGELFF.

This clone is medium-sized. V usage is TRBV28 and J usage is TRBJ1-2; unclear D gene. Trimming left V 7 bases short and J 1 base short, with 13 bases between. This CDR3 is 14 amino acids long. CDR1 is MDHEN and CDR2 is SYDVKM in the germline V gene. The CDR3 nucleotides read TGTGCCAGCACCTTGACACATCTTAACTATGGCTACACCTTC. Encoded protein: CASTLTHLNYGYTF.

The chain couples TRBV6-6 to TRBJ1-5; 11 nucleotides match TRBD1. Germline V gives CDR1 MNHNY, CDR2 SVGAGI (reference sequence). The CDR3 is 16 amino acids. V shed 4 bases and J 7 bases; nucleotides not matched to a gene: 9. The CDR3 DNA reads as TGTGCCAGCAGTTCCCCGGACAGGGGGCGAGGGCAGCCCCAGCATTTT. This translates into CASSSPDRGRGQPQHF.

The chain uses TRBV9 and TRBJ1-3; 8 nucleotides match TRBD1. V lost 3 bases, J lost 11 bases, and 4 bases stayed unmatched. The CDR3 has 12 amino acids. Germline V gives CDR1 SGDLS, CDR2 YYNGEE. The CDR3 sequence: CASSGTGIPIYF. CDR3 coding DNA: TGTGCCAGCAGCGGGACAGGGATCCCCATATATTTT. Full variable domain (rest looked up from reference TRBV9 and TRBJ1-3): DSGVTQTPKHLITATGQRVTLRCSPRSGDLSVYWYQQSLDQGLQFLIQYYNGEERAKGNILERFSAQQFPDLHSELNLSSLELGDSALYFCASSGTGIPIYFGEGSWLTVV.

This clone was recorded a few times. The CDR3 coding sequence is TGTGCCAGCAGCGTCAACGTCCTGACTTTC. This encodes CASSVNVLTF. The chain couples TRBV11-2 to TRBJ2-6, with no clear D. With 5 bases removed from V and 9 bases from J, the gap between germline ends came to 2 bases. Per the germline V gene, CDR1 is SGHAT and CDR2 is FQNNGV. The CDR3 consists of 10 residues. Full variable domain (rest looked up from reference TRBV11-2 and TRBJ2-6): EAGVAQSPRYKIIEKRQSVAFWCNPISGHATLYWYQQILGQGPKLLIQFQNNGVVDDSQLPKDRFSAERLKGVDSTLKIQPAKLEDSAVYLCASSVNVLTFGAGSRLTVL.

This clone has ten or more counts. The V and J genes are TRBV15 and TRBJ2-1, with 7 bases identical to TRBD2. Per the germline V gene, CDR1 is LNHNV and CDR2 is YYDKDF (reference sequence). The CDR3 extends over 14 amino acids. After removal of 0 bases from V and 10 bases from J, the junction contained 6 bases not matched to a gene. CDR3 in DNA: TGTGCCACCAGCAGAGATCTGGCGGGGGACGAGCAGTTCTTC. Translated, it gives CATSRDLAGDEQFF.

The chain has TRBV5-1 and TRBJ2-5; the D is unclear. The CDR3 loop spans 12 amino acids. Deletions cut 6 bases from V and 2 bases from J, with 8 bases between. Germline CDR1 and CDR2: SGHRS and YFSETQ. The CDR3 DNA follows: TGCGCCAGCACGGACCATCAAGAGACCCAGTACTTC. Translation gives CASTDHQETQYF.

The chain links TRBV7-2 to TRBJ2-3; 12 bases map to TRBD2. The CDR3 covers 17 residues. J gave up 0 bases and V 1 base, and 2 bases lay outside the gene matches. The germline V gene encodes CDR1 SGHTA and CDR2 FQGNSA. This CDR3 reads CASSLGTSGISTDTQYF. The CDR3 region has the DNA TGTGCCAGCAGCTTAGGGACTAGCGGGATAAGCACAGATACGCAGTATTTT.

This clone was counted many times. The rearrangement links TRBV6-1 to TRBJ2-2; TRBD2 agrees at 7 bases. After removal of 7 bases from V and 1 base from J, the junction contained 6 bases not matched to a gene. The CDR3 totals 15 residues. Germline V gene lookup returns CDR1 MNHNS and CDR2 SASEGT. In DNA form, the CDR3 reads TGTGCCAGCAACGCGGGGGTGGAGAACACCGGGGAGCTGTTTTTT. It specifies CASNAGVENTGELFF.

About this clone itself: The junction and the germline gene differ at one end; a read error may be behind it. The CDR3 reads CASSESVAYDYTF. Written as DNA, the CDR3 is TGTGCCAGCAGTGAATCGGTAGCCTATGACTACACCTTC. The chain combines TRBV2 with TRBJ1-2; no clear D gene. The CDR3 extends over 13 amino acids. Germline values: CDR1 SNHLY, CDR2 FYNNEI.

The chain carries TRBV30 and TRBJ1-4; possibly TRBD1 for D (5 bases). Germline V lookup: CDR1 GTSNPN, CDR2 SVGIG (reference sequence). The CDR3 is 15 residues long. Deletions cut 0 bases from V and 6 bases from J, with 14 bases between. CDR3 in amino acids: CAWSVRTGGYEKLFF. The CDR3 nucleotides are TGTGCCTGGAGTGTACGTACTGGGGGTTATGAAAAACTGTTTTTT.